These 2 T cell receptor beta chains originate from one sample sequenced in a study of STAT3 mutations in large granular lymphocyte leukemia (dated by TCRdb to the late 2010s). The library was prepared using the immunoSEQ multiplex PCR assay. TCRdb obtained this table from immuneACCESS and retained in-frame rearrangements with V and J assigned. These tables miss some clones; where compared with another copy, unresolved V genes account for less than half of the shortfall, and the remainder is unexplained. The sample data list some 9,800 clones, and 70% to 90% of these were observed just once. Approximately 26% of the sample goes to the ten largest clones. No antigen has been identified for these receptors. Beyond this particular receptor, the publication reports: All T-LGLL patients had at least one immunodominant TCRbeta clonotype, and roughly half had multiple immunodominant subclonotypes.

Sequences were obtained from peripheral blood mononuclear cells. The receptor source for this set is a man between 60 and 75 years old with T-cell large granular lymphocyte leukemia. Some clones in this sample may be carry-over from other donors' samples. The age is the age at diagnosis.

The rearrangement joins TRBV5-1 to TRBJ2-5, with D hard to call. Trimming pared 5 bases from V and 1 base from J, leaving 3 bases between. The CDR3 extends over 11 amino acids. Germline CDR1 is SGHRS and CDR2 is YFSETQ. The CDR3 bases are TGCGCCAGCAGTACCCAAGAGACCCAGTACTTC. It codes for CASSTQETQYF.

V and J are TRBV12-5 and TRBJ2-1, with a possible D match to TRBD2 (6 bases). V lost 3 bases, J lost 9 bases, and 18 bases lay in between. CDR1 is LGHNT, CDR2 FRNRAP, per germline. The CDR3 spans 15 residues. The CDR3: CASGFDSGGISEQFF. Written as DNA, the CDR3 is TGTGCTAGTGGTTTTGACTCCGGGGGTATTTCTGAGCAGTTCTTC.